This TCR beta chain was found in a study of blood T cell repertoires in COVID-19. Germline CDR1 is LNHDA and CDR2 is SQIVND (reference sequence). The V gene lost 1 base and the J gene lost 5 bases, with 13 bases spanning the gap. The CDR3 totals 15 residues. Here immunoSEQ multiplex PCR was the method, and the copy in TCRdb shows in-frame clones only, minus some. The sample contains some 180,000 clones, roughly three quarters of which appear only once. The sequencing input was peripheral blood. This TCR was sampled from a woman between 45 and 60 years old with active or convalescent COVID-19. The chain employs TRBV19 and TRBJ2-3; D possibly corresponds to TRBD1 (7 bases). CDR3 DNA sequence: TGTGCCAGTAGTATAGGCAGGGGGGTTGGAGATACGCAGTATTTT. Amino acid sequence: CASSIGRGVGDTQYF.